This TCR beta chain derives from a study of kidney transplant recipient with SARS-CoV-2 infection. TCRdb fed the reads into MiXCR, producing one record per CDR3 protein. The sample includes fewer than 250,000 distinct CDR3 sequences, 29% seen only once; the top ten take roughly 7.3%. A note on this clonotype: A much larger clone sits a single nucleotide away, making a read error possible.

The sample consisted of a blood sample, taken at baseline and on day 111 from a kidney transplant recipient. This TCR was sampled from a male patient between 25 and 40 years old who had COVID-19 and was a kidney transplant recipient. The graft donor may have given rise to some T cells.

The CDR3 nucleotides read TGTGCCAGCAGCTTAGAGCGGGGGGGCCGGGAGACCCAGTACTTC. Its protein is CASSLERGGRETQYF. This chain uses TRBV5-4 with TRBJ2-5, with 10 bases fitting TRBD2. After removal of 2 bases from V and 5 bases from J, the junction contained 6 bases not matched to a gene. This CDR3 comprises 15 residues. The germline CDR1 and CDR2 sequences are SGHNT and YYREEE (reference sequence).